The rows below give T cell receptor beta chains drawn from one sample of a study of liver allograft versus peripheral blood T cells. TCRdb fed the reads into MiXCR, producing one record per CDR3 protein. In the table there are thousands of distinct CDR3 sequences, about a sixth of which are singletons. The receptors were sampled from a human patient who had a liver transplant. The graft donor may account for some of the T cells. CDR3s include the opening cysteine and the closing phenylalanine or tryptophan.

V: TRBV13; J: TRBJ2-1; CDR3: CASSFSRFSYNEQFF
V: TRBV19; J: TRBJ1-1; CDR3: CASTPGSLTEAFF
V: TRBV7-2; J: TRBJ2-7; CDR3: CASSPRGTYEQYF
V: TRBV7-9; J: TRBJ2-1; CDR3: CASSLDTEVHNEQFF
V: TRBV27; J: TRBJ1-1; CDR3: CASKLGRGPDTEAFF
V: TRBV6-2/TRBV6-3; J: TRBJ2-2; CDR3: CASSEGHALTGELFF
V: TRBV5-4; J: TRBJ2-3; CDR3: CASSLGLAGGPWDTQYF
V: TRBV10-3; J: TRBJ2-3; CDR3: CAIRGGPIASTDTQYF
V: TRBV5-6; J: TRBJ1-1; CDR3: CASSSWGGEAFF
V: TRBV27; J: TRBJ2-7; CDR3: CASSPTSGRSHEQYF
V: TRBV5-4; J: TRBJ2-5; CDR3: CASSVPGEETQYF
V: TRBV9; J: TRBJ2-3; CDR3: CASRPPDSNTQYF
V: TRBV12-3/TRBV12-4; J: TRBJ2-3; CDR3: CASSLGGGTDTQYF
V: TRBV19; J: TRBJ2-1; CDR3: CARSVVHNEQFF
V: TRBV7-9; J: TRBJ1-4; CDR3: CASSYGPDEQKLFF
V: TRBV29-1; J: TRBJ2-7; CDR3: CSGQGGPGEQYF
V: TRBV9; J: TRBJ2-3; CDR3: CASSPLGVTDTQYF
V: TRBV6-5; J: TRBJ2-1; CDR3: CASSWGDEQFF
V: TRBV29-1; J: TRBJ1-1; CDR3: CSVVSGTEAFF
V: TRBV27; J: TRBJ2-5; CDR3: CATHGTGGPEETQYF
V: TRBV6-6; J: TRBJ1-1; CDR3: CASSLGERNTEAFF
V: TRBV7-9; J: TRBJ2-1; CDR3: CASSHPQGTIHEQFF